The 25 T cell receptor beta chains below were found in one sample sequenced in a study of T cell responses to AZD1222 COVID-19 vaccine. Profiled with immunoSEQ multiplex PCR; TCRdb holds only in-frame clones, not every one. The repertoire holds around 79,000 clones, with 88% as singletons. The sequenced sample was peripheral blood, obtained on day 0 of AZD1222 vaccination. Every receptor here comes from an adult in good health.

The chain carries TRBV9 and TRBJ2-1; D might be TRBD1 (5 bases). CDR1 and CDR2 (germline): SGDLS, YYNGEE. V shed 0 bases and J shed 13 bases, with 11 bases lying between them. This CDR3 spans 12 amino acids. CDR3 in amino acids: CASSVEPGQQFF. The CDR3 region has the DNA TGTGCCAGCAGCGTAGAGCCAGGACAACAGTTCTTC.

Written as DNA, the CDR3 is TGTGCCAGCAGCGCACAGGGTGGGTTAAATGAAAAACTGTTTTTT. This encodes CASSAQGGLNEKLFF. The chain couples TRBV9 to TRBJ1-4; D is possibly TRBD1 (6 bases). The CDR3 contains 15 residues. With 3 bases removed from V and 5 bases from J, the gap between germline ends came to 14 bases. Germline V gives CDR1 SGDLS, CDR2 YYNGEE.

V usage is TRBV4-3 and J usage is TRBJ2-5; D may correspond to TRBD1 or TRBD2 (5 bases each). The CDR3 has 15 amino acids. Germline CDR1 reads LGHNA; CDR2 reads YSLEER. V lost 0 bases to trimming and J lost 1 base, with 9 bases between them. The CDR3 nucleotides are TGCGCCAGCAGCCAAGATCGGGGCTTCCAAGAGACCCAGTACTTC. This sequence encodes CASSQDRGFQETQYF.

V and J are TRBV6-4 and TRBJ1-2; D gene uncertain. This CDR3 has 15 amino acids. Germline values: CDR1 MRHNA, CDR2 SNTAGT. V gave up 2 bases and J gave up 5 bases, with 15 bases separating them. The CDR3, as DNA: TGTGCCAGCAGTGACGGCAGGACCTTTCCTTATGGCTACACCTTC. Its protein product is CASSDGRTFPYGYTF.

The chain uses TRBV5-4 and TRBJ1-2; 10 nucleotides line up with TRBD1. The CDR3 contains 15 residues. V lost 4 bases, J lost 7 bases, and 10 bases stayed unmatched. Germline V gives CDR1 SGHNT, CDR2 YYREEE (reference sequence). CDR3 DNA: TGTGCCAGCAGCGTCCCGGGACAGGGGTTGGGTGGCTACACCTTC. Translation: CASSVPGQGLGGYTF.

The chain joins TRBV7-8 to TRBJ2-5; D is possibly TRBD1 (5 bases). The ends were cut back, 5 bases at V and 3 bases at J, with 22 bases in the middle. Germline V gene data show CDR1 as SGHVS and CDR2 as FQNEAQ. The CDR3 loop spans 17 amino acids. DNA for the CDR3: TGTGCCAGCAGCCGGCCGAACCCCCAGGGATTCGAAGAGACCCAGTACTTC. It specifies CASSRPNPQGFEETQYF.

This chain joins TRBV7-8 and TRBJ2-5; D is perhaps TRBD2 (5 bases). V lost 5 bases and J 5 bases, leaving 12 bases between the germline ends. CDR1 and CDR2 (germline): SGHVS, FQNEAQ. The CDR3 is made up of 13 amino acids. The CDR3 DNA reads as TGTGCCAGCAGCAACACCGGGGTGGAGACCCAGTACTTC. Protein sequence: CASSNTGVETQYF.

The table lists this clone with a count of one. V and J are TRBV5-4 and TRBJ2-7; D is uncertain. The ends were cut back, 0 bases at V and 2 bases at J, with 9 bases in the middle. CDR3 length: 14 residues. Germline loops: CDR1 SGHNT, CDR2 YYREEE (reference sequence). CDR3 DNA sequence: TGTGCCAGCAGCTTGGACCGGGTTCCCTACGAGCAGTACTTC. It codes for CASSLDRVPYEQYF.

This chain joins TRBV6-5 and TRBJ1-6, with D possibly matching TRBD1 (5 bases). CDR1 and CDR2 from the germline V gene are MNHEY and SVGAGI. CDR3 length equals 14 residues. The V end lost 6 bases, the J end lost 5 bases, and 11 bases lay between the germline ends. The CDR3 region is CASRRDPDNSPLHF. In DNA, the CDR3 is TGTGCCAGCAGACGGGACCCGGATAATTCACCCCTCCACTTT.

The V and J genes are TRBV5-1 and TRBJ2-5, with TRBD1 matching over 9 bases. With V trimmed by 4 bases and J by 4 bases, 5 bases remained unmatched. The CDR3 sequence is 14 residues long. CDR1 and CDR2 from the germline V gene are SGHRS and YFSETQ. The CDR3 nucleotides read TGCGCCAGCAGCCGACAGGGGGTAGGAGAGACCCAGTACTTC. As protein: CASSRQGVGETQYF.

The CDR3 bases are TGCGCCAGCAGCTTGGTGGGGGGGGCGGAGACCCAGTACTTC. This sequence encodes CASSLVGGAETQYF. The chain carries TRBV5-1 and TRBJ2-5; weak D call: TRBD2 (7 bases). Trimming removed 0 bases at V and 5 bases at J, with 11 bases between. This CDR3 region has 14 residues. Germline CDR1 is SGHRS and CDR2 is YFSETQ.

The chain uses TRBV14 and TRBJ2-7; D gene uncertain. V lost 4 bases and J 0 bases, leaving 7 bases between the germline ends. This CDR3 has 13 amino acids. Looked up from germline, CDR1 is SGHDN and CDR2 is FVKESK. The CDR3 sequence is CASSLYFSYEQYF. The CDR3 coding sequence is TGTGCCAGCAGCCTCTACTTCTCCTACGAGCAGTACTTC. The full variable domain, in which reference TRBV14 and TRBJ2-7 provide the parts outside the CDR3, is EAGVTQFPSHSVIEKGQTVTLRCDPISGHDNLYWYRRVMGKEIKFLLHFVKESKQDESGMPNNRFLAERTGGTYSTLKVQPAELEDSGVYFCASSLYFSYEQYFGPGTRLTVT.

V usage is TRBV4-1 and J usage is TRBJ2-7; no clear D. CDR1 and CDR2 from the germline V gene are MGHRA and YSYEKL. The CDR3 spans 14 residues. Trimming shortened V by 3 bases and J by 2 bases, and 11 bases separated the two germline ends. This CDR3 is CASSQVTQTYEQYF. CDR3 bases: TGCGCCAGCAGCCAGGTCACCCAGACCTACGAGCAGTACTTC.

J is TRBJ2-7 and V is TRBV9, with unresolved D. V lost 0 bases and J 6 bases, leaving 13 bases between the germline ends. Germline V gene data show CDR1 as SGDLS and CDR2 as YYNGEE. The CDR3 is 14 residues long. The CDR3 loop is CASSVGGNPAEQYF. The CDR3 DNA sequence: TGTGCCAGCAGCGTAGGCGGAAACCCGGCCGAGCAGTACTTC.

This chain joins TRBV6-2 or TRBV6-3 and TRBJ2-7, with 8 bases lining up with TRBD2. The CDR3 has 15 amino acids. Germline CDR1 and CDR2: MNHEY and SVGEGT. After removal of 6 bases from V and 0 bases from J, the junction contained 7 bases not matched to a gene. The CDR3 protein is CASSYLAGGSYEQYF. CDR3 coding DNA: TGTGCCAGCAGCTATCTGGCGGGGGGCTCCTACGAGCAGTACTTC.

This clone appeared a single time. The V gene is TRBV9, the J gene TRBJ1-3; D might be TRBD1 (5 bases). CDR3 length: 14 amino acids. Germline values: CDR1 SGDLS, CDR2 YYNGEE. Trimming left V 4 bases short and J 1 base short, with 9 bases between. CDR3 residues: CASSNQGSGNTIYF. The CDR3 coding sequence is TGTGCCAGCAGCAACCAGGGTTCTGGAAACACCATATATTTT.

The chain couples TRBV4-1 to TRBJ2-7, with TRBD2 identical over 12 bases. The CDR3 is 19 residues long. The germline CDR1 and CDR2 sequences are MGHRA and YSYEKL. With 0 bases clipped from V and 0 bases from J, the junction kept 9 bases outside the gene matches. CDR3: CASSQDYSSGGAISYEQYF. The CDR3 DNA reads as TGCGCCAGCAGCCAAGATTACTCTAGCGGGGGGGCTATCTCCTACGAGCAGTACTTC.

The chain couples TRBV21-1 to TRBJ1-6; the listed D gene, TRBD1, was not tested against the DNA. TRBV21-1 is flagged as a pseudogene. The length of the CDR3 is 16 residues. The CDR3 loop reads CASSTGGQARDSPLHF. DNA for the CDR3: TGTGCCAGCAGCACCGGGGGACAGGCAAGGGATTCACCCCTCCACTTT.

The chain employs TRBV5-1 and TRBJ2-7, with 11 bases lining up with TRBD2. J gave up 3 bases and V 3 bases, and 17 bases lay outside the gene matches. The CDR3 loop spans 19 amino acids. The germline CDR1 and CDR2 sequences are SGHRS and YFSETQ. The CDR3 DNA is TGCGCCAGCAGCTCAAGGACTAGCGGGTTCCCCACCGAAAACTACGAGCAGTACTTC. Translating gives CASSSRTSGFPTENYEQYF.

The chain links TRBV28 to TRBJ1-1, with TRBD1 identical over 9 bases. The CDR3 spans 15 residues. The V segment lost 2 bases and the J segment 4 bases; nucleotides outside the gene matches: 5. Per germline, CDR1 MDHEN and CDR2 SYDVKM. The CDR3 protein is CASSLGTGRTTEAFF. In DNA, the CDR3 is TGTGCCAGCAGTTTAGGGACAGGGCGTACCACTGAAGCTTTCTTT.

V usage is TRBV9 and J usage is TRBJ1-2; a possible D gene is TRBD1 (5 bases). This CDR3 region has 11 residues. V was shortened by 7 bases and J by 8 bases, with 12 bases between the two germline ends. Germline lookup yields CDR1 SGDLS and CDR2 YYNGEE. CDR3 amino acids: CASDSLGGYTF. The CDR3 bases are TGTGCCAGCGACAGTCTTGGCGGCTACACCTTC.

The V call is TRBV3-1 (or the pseudogene TRBV3-2), the J call TRBJ2-3, with TRBD2 matching over 10 bases. CDR3 length: 20 amino acids. V lost 4 bases, J lost 3 bases, and 19 bases stayed unmatched. Germline V CDR1 and CDR2: LGHDT, YNNKEL (reference sequence). The CDR3 sequence is CASSPRVELAGLRDTDTQYF. CDR3 DNA: TGTGCCAGCAGCCCCCGAGTGGAACTAGCGGGGTTGAGAGATACAGATACGCAGTATTTT.

The V and J genes are TRBV4-1 and TRBJ1-6; no reliable D call. CDR1 MGHRA and CDR2 YSYEKL come from the germline V gene. This CDR3 is built from 15 residues. Trimming removed 1 base from V and 4 bases from J, with 8 bases in between. DNA of the CDR3: TGCGCCAGCAGCCAAGGTCCAGCTTATAATTCACCCCTCCACTTT. This gives the protein CASSQGPAYNSPLHF.

This clone was counted a single time. CDR3 protein: CASSLGASYNSPLHF. The CDR3, as DNA: TGTGCCAGCAGCTTAGGGGCATCCTATAATTCACCCCTCCACTTT. The V gene is TRBV11-2, the J gene TRBJ1-6, with D unresolved. Germline lookup yields CDR1 SGHAT and CDR2 FQNNGV. CDR3 length: 15 residues. Trimming took off 1 base at V and 1 base at J, with 5 bases between the two ends. Filled out from reference TRBV11-2 and TRBJ1-6, the complete variable domain reads EAGVAQSPRYKIIEKRQSVAFWCNPISGHATLYWYQQILGQGPKLLIQFQNNGVVDDSQLPKDRFSAERLKGVDSTLKIQPAKLEDSAVYLCASSLGASYNSPLHFGNGTRLTVT.

This clone was found a few times. The chain links TRBV12-3 or TRBV12-4 to TRBJ2-7; D unclear. Trimming took off 6 bases at V and 12 bases at J, with 15 bases between the two ends. The CDR3 is 11 residues long. CDR3 protein: CASSNSWLPYF. The CDR3 coding sequence is TGTGCCAGCAGCAACAGTTGGCTCCCGTACTTC.